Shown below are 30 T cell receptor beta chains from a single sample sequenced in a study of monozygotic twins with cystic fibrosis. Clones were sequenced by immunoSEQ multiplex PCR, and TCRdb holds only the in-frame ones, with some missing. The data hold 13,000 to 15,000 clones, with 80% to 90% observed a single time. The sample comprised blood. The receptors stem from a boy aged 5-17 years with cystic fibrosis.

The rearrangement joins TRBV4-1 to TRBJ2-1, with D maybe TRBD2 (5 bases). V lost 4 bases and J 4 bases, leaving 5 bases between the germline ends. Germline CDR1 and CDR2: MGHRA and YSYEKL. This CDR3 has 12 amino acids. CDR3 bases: TGCGCCAGCAGCCCGGGATACAATGAGCAGTTCTTC. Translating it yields CASSPGYNEQFF.

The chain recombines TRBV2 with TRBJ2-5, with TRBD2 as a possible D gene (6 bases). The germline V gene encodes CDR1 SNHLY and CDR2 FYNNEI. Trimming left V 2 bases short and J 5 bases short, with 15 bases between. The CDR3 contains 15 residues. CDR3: CASSERGVGMETQYF. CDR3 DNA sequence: TGTGCCAGCAGTGAACGCGGGGTGGGTATGGAGACCCAGTACTTC.

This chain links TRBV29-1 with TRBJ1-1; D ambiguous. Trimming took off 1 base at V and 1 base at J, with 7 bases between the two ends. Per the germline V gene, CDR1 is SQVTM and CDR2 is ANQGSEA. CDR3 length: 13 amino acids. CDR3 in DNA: TGCAGCGTTGAAGCGGACGGGAACACTGAAGCTTTCTTT. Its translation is CSVEADGNTEAFF.

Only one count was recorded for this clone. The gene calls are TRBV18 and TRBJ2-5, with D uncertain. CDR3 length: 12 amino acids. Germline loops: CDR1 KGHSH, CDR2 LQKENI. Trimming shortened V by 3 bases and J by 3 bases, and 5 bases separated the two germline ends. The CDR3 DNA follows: TGTGCCAGCTCACCCACGGAAGAGACCCAGTACTTC. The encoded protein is CASSPTEETQYF.

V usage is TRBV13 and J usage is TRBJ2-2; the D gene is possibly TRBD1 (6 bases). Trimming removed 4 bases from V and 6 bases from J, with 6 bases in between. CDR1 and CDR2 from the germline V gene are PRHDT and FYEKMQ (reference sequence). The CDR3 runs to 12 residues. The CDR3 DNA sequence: TGTGCCAGCAGCTCAGGGGCCGGGGAGCTGTTTTTT. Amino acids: CASSSGAGELFF.

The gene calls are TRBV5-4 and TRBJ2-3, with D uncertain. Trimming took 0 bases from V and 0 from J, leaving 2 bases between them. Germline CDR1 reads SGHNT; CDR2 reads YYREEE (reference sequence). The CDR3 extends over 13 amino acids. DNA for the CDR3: TGTGCCAGCAGCTTGGCTAGCACAGATACGCAGTATTTT. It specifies CASSLASTDTQYF.

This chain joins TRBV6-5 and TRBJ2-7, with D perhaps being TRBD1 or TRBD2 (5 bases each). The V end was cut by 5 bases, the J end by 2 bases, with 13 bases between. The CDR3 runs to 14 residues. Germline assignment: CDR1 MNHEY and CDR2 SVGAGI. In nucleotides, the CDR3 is TGTGCCAGCAGTCTACAAGGGACCCCCTACGAGCAGTACTTC. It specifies CASSLQGTPYEQYF.

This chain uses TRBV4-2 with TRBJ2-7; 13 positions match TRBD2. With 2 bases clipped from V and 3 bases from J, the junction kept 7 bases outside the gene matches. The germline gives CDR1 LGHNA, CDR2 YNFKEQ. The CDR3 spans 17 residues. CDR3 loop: CASSQNTGTSGDYEQYF. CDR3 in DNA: TGTGCCAGCAGCCAAAACACCGGGACTAGCGGGGACTACGAGCAGTACTTC.

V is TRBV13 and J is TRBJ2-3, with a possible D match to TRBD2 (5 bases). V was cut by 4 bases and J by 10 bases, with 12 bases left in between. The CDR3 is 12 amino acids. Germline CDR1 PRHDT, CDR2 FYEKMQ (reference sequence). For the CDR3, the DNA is TGTGCCAGCAGCTACCATGCGGGTGCGCAGTATTTT. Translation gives CASSYHAGAQYF.

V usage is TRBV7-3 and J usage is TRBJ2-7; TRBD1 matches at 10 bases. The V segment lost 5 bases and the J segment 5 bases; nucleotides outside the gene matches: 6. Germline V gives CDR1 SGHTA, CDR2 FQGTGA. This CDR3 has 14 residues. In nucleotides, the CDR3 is TGTGCCAGCAGCCCGACAGGGGGCGACCACGAGCAGTACTTC. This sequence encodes CASSPTGGDHEQYF.

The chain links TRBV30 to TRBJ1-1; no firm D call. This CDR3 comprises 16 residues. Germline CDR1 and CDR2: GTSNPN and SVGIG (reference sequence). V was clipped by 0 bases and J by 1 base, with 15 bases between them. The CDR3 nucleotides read TGTGCCTGGAGTGTTTGGTTGGGGTTGCAGAACACTGAAGCTTTCTTT. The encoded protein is CAWSVWLGLQNTEAFF.

This chain's CDR3 is CASSLEVLTDNTEAFF. DNA of the CDR3: TGCGCCAGCAGCTTGGAAGTTCTGACGGATAACACTGAAGCTTTCTTT. V usage is TRBV5-1 and J usage is TRBJ1-1; D gene uncertain. V was clipped by 0 bases and J by 2 bases, with 14 bases between them. CDR1 SGHRS and CDR2 YFSETQ come from the germline V gene. The CDR3 is made up of 16 amino acids. The full variable domain, its missing parts supplied by reference TRBV5-1 and TRBJ1-1, is KAGVTQTPRYLIKTRGQQVTLSCSPISGHRSVSWYQQTPGQGLQFLFEYFSETQRNKGNFPGRFSGRQFSNSRSEMNVSTLELGDSALYLCASSLEVLTDNTEAFFGQGTRLTVV.

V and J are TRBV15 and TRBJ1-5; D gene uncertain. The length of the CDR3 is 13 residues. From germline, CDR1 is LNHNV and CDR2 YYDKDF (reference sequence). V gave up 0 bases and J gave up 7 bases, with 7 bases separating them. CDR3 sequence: CATSRDLQQPQHF. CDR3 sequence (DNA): TGTGCCACCAGCAGAGATCTACAACAGCCCCAGCATTTT.

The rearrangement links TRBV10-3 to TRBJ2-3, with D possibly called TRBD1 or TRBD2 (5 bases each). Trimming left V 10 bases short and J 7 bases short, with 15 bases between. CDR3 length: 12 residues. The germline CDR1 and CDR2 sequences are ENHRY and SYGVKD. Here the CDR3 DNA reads TGTGCCACTACCGGGACCCCGAATACGCAGTATTTT. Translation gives CATTGTPNTQYF.

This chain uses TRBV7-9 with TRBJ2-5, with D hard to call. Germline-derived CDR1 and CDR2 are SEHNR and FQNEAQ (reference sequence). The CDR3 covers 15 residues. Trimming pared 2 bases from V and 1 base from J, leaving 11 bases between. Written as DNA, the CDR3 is TGTGCCAGCAGCTTAAAAAGTATTGTCCAAGAGACCCAGTACTTC. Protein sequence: CASSLKSIVQETQYF.

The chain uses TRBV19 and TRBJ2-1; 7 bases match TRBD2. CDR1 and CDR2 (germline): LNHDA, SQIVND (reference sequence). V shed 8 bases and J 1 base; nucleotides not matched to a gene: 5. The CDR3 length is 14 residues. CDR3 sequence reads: CASSWRESYNEQFF. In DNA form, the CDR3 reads TGTGCCAGTTCGTGGCGGGAGTCCTACAATGAGCAGTTCTTC.

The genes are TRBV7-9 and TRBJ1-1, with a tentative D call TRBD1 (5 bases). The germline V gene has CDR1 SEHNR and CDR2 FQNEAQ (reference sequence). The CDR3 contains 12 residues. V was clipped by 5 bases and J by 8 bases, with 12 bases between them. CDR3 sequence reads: CASSIKTEEAFF. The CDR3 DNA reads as TGTGCCAGCAGCATAAAGACAGAAGAAGCTTTCTTT.

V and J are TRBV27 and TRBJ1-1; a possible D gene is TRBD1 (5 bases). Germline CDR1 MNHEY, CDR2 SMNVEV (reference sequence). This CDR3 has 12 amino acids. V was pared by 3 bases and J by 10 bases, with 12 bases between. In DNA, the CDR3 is TGTGCCAGCAGTTTTCAGGGAGGGGTAGCTTTCTTT. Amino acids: CASSFQGGVAFF.

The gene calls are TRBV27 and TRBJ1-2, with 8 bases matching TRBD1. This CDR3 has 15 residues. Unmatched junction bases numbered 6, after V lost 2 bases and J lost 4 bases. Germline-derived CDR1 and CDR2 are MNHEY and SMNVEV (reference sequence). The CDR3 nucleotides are TGTGCCAGCAGTTTAACCAGGGGGCGGGGCTATGGCTACACCTTC. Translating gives CASSLTRGRGYGYTF.

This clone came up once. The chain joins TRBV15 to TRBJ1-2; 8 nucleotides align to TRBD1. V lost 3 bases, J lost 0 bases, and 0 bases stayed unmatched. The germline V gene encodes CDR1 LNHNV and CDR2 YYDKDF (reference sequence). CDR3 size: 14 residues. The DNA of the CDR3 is TGTGCCACCAGCAGGGACAGGGCTAACTATGGCTACACCTTC. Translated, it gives CATSRDRANYGYTF.

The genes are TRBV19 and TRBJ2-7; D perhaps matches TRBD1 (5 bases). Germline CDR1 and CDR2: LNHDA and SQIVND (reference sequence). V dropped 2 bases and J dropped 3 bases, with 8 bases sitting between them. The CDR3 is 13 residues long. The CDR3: CASSIRDSYEQYF. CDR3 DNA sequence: TGTGCCAGTAGTATACGTGACAGCTACGAGCAGTACTTC.

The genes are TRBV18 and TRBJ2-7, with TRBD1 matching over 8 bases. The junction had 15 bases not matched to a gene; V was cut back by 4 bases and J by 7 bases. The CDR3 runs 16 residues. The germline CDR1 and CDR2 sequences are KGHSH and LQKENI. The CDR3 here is CASSLTDRDAWVEQYF. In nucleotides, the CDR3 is TGTGCCAGCTCACTTACGGACAGGGACGCTTGGGTGGAGCAGTACTTC.

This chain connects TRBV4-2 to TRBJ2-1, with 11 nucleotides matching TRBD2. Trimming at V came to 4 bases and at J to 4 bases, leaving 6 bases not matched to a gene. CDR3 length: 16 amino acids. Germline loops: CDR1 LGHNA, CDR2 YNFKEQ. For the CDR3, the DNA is TGTGCCAGCAGCCCAGATATAGCGGGAGGGTACAATGAGCAGTTCTTC. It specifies CASSPDIAGGYNEQFF.

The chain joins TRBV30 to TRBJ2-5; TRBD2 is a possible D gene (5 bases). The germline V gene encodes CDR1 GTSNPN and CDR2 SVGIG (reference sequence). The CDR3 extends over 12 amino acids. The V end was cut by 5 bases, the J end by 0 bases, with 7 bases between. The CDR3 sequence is CAWGGNQETQYF. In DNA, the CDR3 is TGTGCCTGGGGAGGAAACCAAGAGACCCAGTACTTC.

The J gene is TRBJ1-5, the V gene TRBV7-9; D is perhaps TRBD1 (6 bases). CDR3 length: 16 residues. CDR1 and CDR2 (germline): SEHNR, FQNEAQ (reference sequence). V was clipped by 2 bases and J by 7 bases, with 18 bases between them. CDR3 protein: CASSLFTGLEVQPQHF. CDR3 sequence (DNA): TGTGCCAGCAGCTTATTTACAGGGCTGGAGGTACAGCCCCAGCATTTT.

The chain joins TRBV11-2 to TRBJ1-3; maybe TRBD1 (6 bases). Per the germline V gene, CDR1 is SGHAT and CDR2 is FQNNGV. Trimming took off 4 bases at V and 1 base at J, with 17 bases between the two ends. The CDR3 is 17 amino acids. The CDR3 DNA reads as TGTGCCAGCAGCTCAATCGGGACAAATGGTTCTGGAAACACCATATATTTT. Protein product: CASSSIGTNGSGNTIYF.

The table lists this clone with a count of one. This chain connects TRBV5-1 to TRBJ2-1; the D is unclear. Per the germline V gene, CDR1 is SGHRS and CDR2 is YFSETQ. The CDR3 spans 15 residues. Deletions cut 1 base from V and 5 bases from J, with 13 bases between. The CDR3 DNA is TGCGCCAGCAGCTTGAGAGGAAACAACGACAATGAGCAGTTCTTC. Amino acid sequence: CASSLRGNNDNEQFF.

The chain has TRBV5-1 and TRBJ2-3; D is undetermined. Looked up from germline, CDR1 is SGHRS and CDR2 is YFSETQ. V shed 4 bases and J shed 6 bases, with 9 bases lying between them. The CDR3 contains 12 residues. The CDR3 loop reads CASSATMDTQYF. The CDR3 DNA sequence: TGCGCCAGCAGCGCAACCATGGATACGCAGTATTTT.

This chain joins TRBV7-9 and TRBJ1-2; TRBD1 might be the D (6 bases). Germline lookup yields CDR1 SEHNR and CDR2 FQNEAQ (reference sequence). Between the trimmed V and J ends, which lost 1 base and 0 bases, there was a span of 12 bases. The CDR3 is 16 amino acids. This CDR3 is CASSLGGGPANYGYTF. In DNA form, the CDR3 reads TGTGCCAGCAGCTTAGGAGGGGGTCCGGCTAACTATGGCTACACCTTC.

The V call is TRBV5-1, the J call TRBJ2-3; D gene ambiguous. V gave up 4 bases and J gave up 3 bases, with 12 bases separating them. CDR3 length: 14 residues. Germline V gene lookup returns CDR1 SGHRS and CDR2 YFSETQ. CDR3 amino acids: CASSPIVGTDTQYF. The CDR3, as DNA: TGCGCCAGCAGCCCCATCGTCGGTACAGATACGCAGTATTTT.